This T cell receptor (beta chain) was observed in a study of neurological immune-mediated disorders. Germline V gives CDR1 MNHEY, CDR2 SVGEGT. V shed 0 bases and J shed 5 bases, with 16 bases lying between them. This CDR3 is built from 16 residues. This clonotype was counted ten times or more. The antigen is undetermined. General study results and limits: The multiple sclerosis repertoire cluster was not associated with any clinical or MRI feature. Phylogenetic grouping placed 18 of 34 multiple sclerosis patients' repertoires in one related-CDR3 cluster, a possible signature.

Synthesis of cDNA was carried out by template-switch 5'RACE. The reaction used 10-nucleotide random UMIs. TCRdb called the 5' RACE reads again in MiXCR, with one record for every CDR3 protein. Among approximately 130,000 distinct CDR3 sequences listed, around 3% were seen once. The clonotype was recovered from a woman aged 25 to 39 with multiple sclerosis. The chain joins TRBV6-2 or TRBV6-3 to TRBJ1-1; D uncertain. The sample consisted of PBMCs. CDR3 coding DNA: TGTGCCAGCAGTTACTCGAAACACCTCGGTCGGACTGAAGCTTTCTTT. Translation: CASSYSKHLGRTEAFF.